These 10 T cell receptor beta chains were sequenced from one sample in a study of OX40 agonist ivuxolimab in advanced cancers. To prepare the library, the immunoSEQ multiplex PCR assay was applied. TCRdb provides this immuneACCESS table in a form limited to in-frame rearrangements. Some clones are lacking; in checked studies, under half of them reflect an unresolved V gene, and why the rest are absent is not known. Present in this sample are 30,000 to 45,000 clones, roughly four fifths of which were seen just once. Of the sample, under 2% is held by the ten largest clones. Sequencing was performed on CD4+ or CD8+ T cells sorted from blood, taken in a trial of the OX40 agonist ivuxolimab. These receptors all stem from an adult with an advanced solid tumor such as melanoma, head and neck, liver or kidney cancer.

The V and J genes are TRBV28 and TRBJ1-1; D is unclear. CDR1 and CDR2 (germline): MDHEN, SYDVKM. The V end was cut by 8 bases, the J end by 0 bases, with 13 bases between. This CDR3 is built from 14 residues. This CDR3 reads CASVPGPLNTEAFF. Here the CDR3 DNA reads TGTGCCAGCGTTCCCGGGCCCTTGAACACTGAAGCTTTCTTT. The entire variable domain, with the rest obtained from reference TRBV28 and TRBJ1-1, is as follows: DVKVTQSSRYLVKRTGEKVFLECVQDMDHENMFWYRQDPGLGLRLIYFSYDVKMKEKGDIPEGYSVSREKKERFSLILESASTNQTSMYLCASVPGPLNTEAFFGQGTRLTVV.

This clone occurred a few times. The rearrangement links TRBV7-2 to TRBJ2-3; D is unclear. This CDR3 has 15 residues. Germline-derived CDR1 and CDR2 are SGHTA and FQGNSA. The V gene lost 3 bases and the J gene lost 0 bases, with 10 bases spanning the gap. CDR3 in amino acids: CASSFSRLSTDTQYF. The CDR3 nucleotides read TGTGCCAGCAGCTTCAGTCGGCTAAGCACAGATACGCAGTATTTT.

The sample holds one count of this clone. CDR3: CASSIARGQETQYF. The DNA for the CDR3 is TGTGCCAGTAGTATAGCCAGGGGCCAAGAGACCCAGTACTTC. V gene TRBV19 combines with J gene TRBJ2-5, with D possibly TRBD1 on 6 matching bases. V was shortened by 1 base and J by 1 base, with 7 bases between the two germline ends. Germline-derived CDR1 and CDR2 are LNHDA and SQIVND (reference sequence). The CDR3 consists of 14 residues.

In its sample, this clone was seen a few times. The chain joins TRBV29-1 to TRBJ1-2; no firm D call. The CDR3 length is 16 residues. Germline V gene data show CDR1 as SQVTM and CDR2 as ANQGSEA. Trimming pared 0 bases from V and 2 bases from J, leaving 16 bases between. The CDR3 sequence is CSVEDYLPGGNYGYTF. CDR3 coding DNA: TGCAGCGTTGAAGATTACCTCCCGGGAGGAAACTATGGCTACACCTTC. Combining the CDR3 with reference TRBV29-1 and TRBJ1-2 gives the whole variable domain SAVISQKPSRDICQRGTSLTIQCQVDSQVTMMFWYRQQPGQSLTLIATANQGSEATYESGFVIDKFPISRPNLTFSTLTVSNMSPEDSSIYLCSVEDYLPGGNYGYTFGSGTRLTVV.

V and J are TRBV5-4 and TRBJ2-5, with TRBD2 matching 14 bases. J lost 5 bases, V lost 0 bases, and 3 bases had no gene match. Germline V gives CDR1 SGHNT, CDR2 YYREEE (reference sequence). The CDR3 has 16 residues. The CDR3, as DNA: TGTGCCAGCAGCTTGGGAGGGACTAGCGGGAGCGAGACCCAGTACTTC. Its protein is CASSLGGTSGSETQYF. Filled out from reference TRBV5-4 and TRBJ2-5, the complete variable domain reads ETGVTQSPTHLIKTRGQQVTLRCSSQSGHNTVSWYQQALGQGPQFIFQYYREEENGRGNFPPRFSGLQFPNYSSELNVNALELDDSALYLCASSLGGTSGSETQYFGPGTRLLVL.

The V call is TRBV20-1, the J call TRBJ1-2; D gene ambiguous. V was clipped by 3 bases and J by 7 bases, with 9 bases between them. Per the germline V gene, CDR1 is DFQATT and CDR2 is SNEGSKA (reference sequence). CDR3 length: 11 amino acids. The CDR3 sequence: CSARYELGYTF. The CDR3 DNA follows: TGCAGTGCTAGGTACGAACTTGGCTACACCTTC.

This clone was seen a handful of times. The genes are TRBV21-1 and TRBJ2-1; TRBD1 was called by the table and not checked on the DNA. TRBV21-1 is annotated as a pseudogene. The CDR3 totals 16 residues. The CDR3 here is CASSKACQGRNNEQFF. The CDR3 DNA reads TGTGCCAGCAGCAAAGCGTGCCAGGGAAGGAACAATGAGCAGTTCTTC.

The chain carries TRBV28 and TRBJ1-2; unclear D gene. The CDR3 length is 15 residues. Germline V gene lookup returns CDR1 MDHEN and CDR2 SYDVKM. The ends were cut back, 5 bases at V and 3 bases at J, with 16 bases in the middle. The CDR3 bases are TGTGCCAGCAGTCCCGCCCGCGGGCTGCACTATGGCTACACCTTC. Residues: CASSPARGLHYGYTF.

J is TRBJ1-2 and V is TRBV5-4, with D possibly being TRBD1 (6 bases). CDR3 size: 13 residues. V was cut by 2 bases and J by 7 bases, with 12 bases left in between. The germline V gene has CDR1 SGHNT and CDR2 YYREEE (reference sequence). The CDR3 sequence is CASSFAGAVGYTF. The CDR3 nucleotides read TGTGCCAGCAGCTTTGCGGGGGCCGTTGGCTACACCTTC.

V usage is TRBV5-1 and J usage is TRBJ1-4; D is unresolved. Trimming left V 5 bases short and J 3 bases short, with 11 bases between. The CDR3 spans 14 residues. CDR1 and CDR2 from the germline V gene are SGHRS and YFSETQ. Here the CDR3 reads CASSSDVSNEKLFF. CDR3 nucleotides: TGCGCCAGCAGTTCGGACGTGTCTAATGAAAAACTGTTTTTT. Full variable domain (outside the CDR3, taken from reference TRBV5-1 and TRBJ1-4): KAGVTQTPRYLIKTRGQQVTLSCSPISGHRSVSWYQQTPGQGLQFLFEYFSETQRNKGNFPGRFSGRQFSNSRSEMNVSTLELGDSALYLCASSSDVSNEKLFFGSGTQLSVL.